The subject of this entry is one TCR beta chain. Using immunoSEQ multiplex PCR, the repertoire was profiled, and TCRdb retains in-frame clones only, with some absent. The sample lists 50,000 to 70,000 clones, about 85% seen once, with about 3.7% in the top ten. This entry is derived from a study of OX40 agonist ivuxolimab in advanced cancers. Overall study: Given to patients was ivuxolimab, an agonistic anti-OX40 (CD134) antibody. Each dose-escalation patient presented with hepatocellular carcinoma, melanoma, renal cell or head and neck cancer.

CDR3 length: 16 amino acids. The ends lost 5 bases at V and 3 bases at J; junction bases unmatched: 8. Germline CDR1 is LNHDA and CDR2 is SQIVND (reference sequence). The sequencing used CD4+ or CD8+ T cells sorted from blood, collected in a trial of the OX40 agonist ivuxolimab. This chain links TRBV19 with TRBJ2-1; 9 nucleotides align to TRBD2. This receptor was taken from an adult with an advanced solid tumor such as melanoma, head and neck, liver or kidney cancer. CDR3: CASSHKREEVYNEQFF. The CDR3, as DNA: TGTGCCAGTAGTCATAAGCGGGAGGAGGTCTACAATGAGCAGTTCTTC. Full variable domain (missing parts from reference TRBV19 and TRBJ2-1): DGGITQSPKYLFRKEGQNVTLSCEQNLNHDAMYWYRQDPGQGLRLIYYSQIVNDFQKGDIAEGYSVSREKKESFPLTVTSAQKNPTAFYLCASSHKREEVYNEQFFGPGTRLTVL.